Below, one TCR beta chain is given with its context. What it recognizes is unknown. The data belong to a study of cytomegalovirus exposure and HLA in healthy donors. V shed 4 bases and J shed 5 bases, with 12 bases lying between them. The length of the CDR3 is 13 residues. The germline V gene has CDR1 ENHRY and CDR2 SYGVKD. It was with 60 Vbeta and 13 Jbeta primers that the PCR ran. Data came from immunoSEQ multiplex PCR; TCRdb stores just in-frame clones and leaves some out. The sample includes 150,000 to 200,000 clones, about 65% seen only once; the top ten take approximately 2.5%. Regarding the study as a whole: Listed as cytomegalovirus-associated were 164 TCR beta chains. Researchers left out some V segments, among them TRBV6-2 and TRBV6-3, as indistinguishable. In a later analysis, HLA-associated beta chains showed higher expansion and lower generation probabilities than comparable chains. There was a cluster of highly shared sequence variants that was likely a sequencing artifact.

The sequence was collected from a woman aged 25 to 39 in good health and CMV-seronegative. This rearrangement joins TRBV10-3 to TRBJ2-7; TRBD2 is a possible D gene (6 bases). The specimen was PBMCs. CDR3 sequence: CAISVGGTNEQYF. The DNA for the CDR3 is TGTGCCATCAGTGTCGGGGGAACGAACGAGCAGTACTTC.